This TCR beta chain was identified during a study of T cells in Graves' hyperthyroidism and ophthalmopathy (dated by TCRdb to about 2019). Notes on the research overall: Peripheral blood samples were taken at initial diagnosis, before any treatment was given. The 100 or so discovery patients were divided at random into training and test sets in a 7:3 ratio. After sampling, hyperthyroidism patients received methimazole starting at 30 mg daily, and ophthalmopathy patients received high-dose intravenous methylprednisolone. TCR Vbeta CDR3 sequencing of 135 peripheral blood samples (over 40 ophthalmopathy, approximately 80 hyperthyroidism and roughly 17 progressor patients) is reported in the paper. Whether ophthalmopathy could be predicted prospectively was tested in an independent validation cohort made up of fewer than 20 hyperthyroidism patients plus 17 patients who later progressed to ophthalmopathy. To identify distinguishing TCR V-J signatures, a discovery cohort of around 100 patients was used, comprising 40 to 45 with Graves' ophthalmopathy and some 60 with stable Graves' hyperthyroidism. In addition, the study compared T-cell repertoires in thyroid tissue and in blood from about 6 Graves' hyperthyroidism patients.

Comment on this clonotype: No cognate antigen has been identified for it. It has no much larger one-base neighbor in the sample; base qualities were not kept.

Amplification of TCR beta CDR3 regions was carried out from RNA transcripts. A first-round RT-PCR of the TCR CDR3 used the HTBI primer set with the Qiagen OneStep RT-PCR kit. A second multiplex PCR round built the libraries, followed by size selection and purification. Libraries were sequenced paired-end with 100 bp reads on an Illumina HiSeq2000. Regarding the original processing steps: SOAPnuke was used to process the raw data, removing reads that contained adapters or uncalled bases, had a mean Phred below 15, or lacked an exact match to the constant primer or identifier. High-quality paired reads were merged using COPE v1.2.5, and each unique nucleotide sequence was defined as a clonotype. MiTCR v1.1 was used to align the clonotypes against IMGT TRBV, TRBD and TRBJ reference segments. Analysis was restricted to V-J combinations with a frequency above 0.0001, which covered roughly 99% of repertoires. The TCS score was defined as the ratio of F50 (clonal expansion) to E x V (chaos), calculated using BLOSUM62-based TCRdist between CDR3 peptides within each V-J. Welch's t-statistics and random forest reduced roughly 500 V-J features to about 13, which were used in a naive Bayes classifier (R e1071). Clones were called with MiXCR by TCRdb after fastp trimmed the public reads at Q25, and only in-frame beta chains were retained. A single entry per CDR3 protein holds the most common genes and DNA from its merged rows. V and J calls and clone size were set by TCRdb, not the authors. The sample table contains hundreds of thousands of distinct CDR3 sequences; only one count was recorded for 18% of them. 16% of the sample belongs to the ten largest clones.

The germline V gene encodes CDR1 SGHNT and CDR2 YENEEA. Including cysteine and phenylalanine, the CDR3 has 24 amino acids. Only CDR3 DNA is held: 72 bases, read in frame from base 1. Trimming leaves V shorter by 6 bases and J shorter by 0 bases, with the junction holding 30 bases beyond the gene matches. Hyperthyroidism patients were newly diagnosed, had a disease duration of under 2 months, and were aged 18 to 65 years. Exclusion was applied to patients with uncontrolled infections, other autoimmune diseases, pregnancy or lactation. Clinical symptoms, serum thyroxine and TRAb, thyroid ultrasound, and orbital computed tomography formed the basis for the diagnoses. Blood from progressor patients was drawn when they were first diagnosed with hyperthyroidism, before any ophthalmopathy symptoms appeared. PBMCs were isolated from about 9 ml of fresh peripheral blood by Ficoll-Paque density gradient centrifugation. Progressor patients were first diagnosed with Graves' hyperthyroidism and then developed ophthalmopathy during follow-up. Total RNA was extracted using Trizol reagent, and RNA quality was assessed on an Agilent 2100 Bioanalyzer.

The study at large found these results: In validation, the model predicted progression to ophthalmopathy a median of around six months before onset, with over 60% sensitivity and about 72% specificity. Blood samples also contained most of the expanded thyroid clonotypes (frequency above 0.001), which suggests that blood repertoires may reflect thyroid immune responses. No statistical method was used to set the sample size in advance, and investigators knew the group allocation. Ophthalmopathy was separated from stable hyperthyroidism by a 13 V-J signature model, with approximately 90% sensitivity and just over 81% specificity obtained in cross-validation and 80%/75% obtained in testing.

What was sequenced was blood. The rearranged segments are TRBV11-3 and TRBJ1-5, with 9 central nucleotides matching TRBD1. The sequence derives from a woman between 50 and 59 years old with Graves' hyperthyroidism that later progressed to Graves' ophthalmopathy. CDR3 reads: CASRSPTGGQGSLGLSYSNQPQHF. The base sequence is TGTGCCAGCAGATCTCCTACCGGAGGACAGGGGAGTCTTGGCCTATCTTATAGCAATCAGCCCCAGCATTTT.